This TCR beta chain emerged from a study of T cell responses to AZD1222 COVID-19 vaccine. CDR1 is SGHRS, CDR2 YFSETQ, per germline. This CDR3 has 18 amino acids. Unmatched junction bases numbered 9, after V lost 4 bases and J lost 2 bases. This clone was seen once. Its antigen remains unknown. Study-level findings and limits: Only a handful of AZD1222 recipients tested seropositive at baseline. The CD4 TCRs associated with vaccination extended across spike and predominated at 160-218 and 743-854.

The data were produced by immunoSEQ multiplex PCR, yet TCRdb's version contains in-frame clones alone and is incomplete. The table records about 130,000 clones, around 90% of them present only once. V gene TRBV5-1 combines with J gene TRBJ2-6; 10 positions match TRBD1. Sequencing used peripheral blood, obtained on day 0 of AZD1222 vaccination. This TCR was recovered from an adult in good health. CDR3 in amino acids: CASSLRTGGGAGANVLTF. CDR3 bases: TGCGCCAGCAGCCTTCGGACAGGGGGAGGAGCTGGGGCCAACGTCCTGACTTTC.